The clone carrying this T cell receptor (beta chain) was observed a single time. CDR3 length: 13 amino acids. The germline V and J ends were trimmed by 6 bases and 2 bases, with 11 bases remaining between them. Germline V gives CDR1 DFQATT, CDR2 SNEGSKA (reference sequence). Reverse transcription of about 0.5 to 1 ug RNA was carried out with random hexamers. TCRdb called the immunoSEQ multiplex PCR reads again in MiXCR, with one record for every CDR3 protein. The sample has 85,000 to 130,000 distinct CDR3 sequences, approximately 94% seen once. This sample was taken from a study of CD8 T cells in Susac syndrome. Across the whole study: When blood was drawn, patients with Susac syndrome were on intravenous immunoglobulin alone, on corticosteroids, or therapy-naive.

This clonotype was sampled from a human donor with Susac syndrome. Sequencing was done on a sample of CD8+ T cells from PBMCs. The V and J genes are TRBV20-1 and TRBJ1-5; no reliable D call. CDR3 sequence reads: CSAKGEGNQPQHF. The CDR3 nucleotides read TGCAGTGCCAAGGGTGAGGGCAATCAGCCCCAGCATTTT.